Here is one TCR beta chain with its context. The antigen this receptor binds is unknown. Per-base qualities were not stored, and no clone one base away is much larger. The sample belongs to a study of T cell repertoires in cytomegalovirus infection (dated by TCRdb to between 2018 and 2020). Concerning the study at large: Donor HLA type was relevant to the analysis, because carriage of CMV infection together with the matching HLA type was indicated by public TCR beta signatures. Overall results and qualifications from the work: In both this cohort and an independent cohort of some 380 donors, the cumulative frequency of public TCR beta family members distinguished carriers of CMV infection plus the relevant HLA type. The ex vivo response was dominated by HLA-C-restricted CMV-specific TCR beta clonotypes, which also provided the single most frequent clonotype in two of eight donors.

The sample was run on an Illumina HiSeq 1500. The raw public data were reprocessed by TCRdb itself: fastp quality trimming at Q25, MiXCR clonotype calling, in-frame beta chains only. Under each unique CDR3 protein, matching rows form one entry showing the most common genes and DNA. The sample yields roughly 310,000 distinct CDR3 sequences; around a sixth were counted once. 12% of the sample rests with the top ten. The sequenced sample consisted of PBMCs. This TCR was recovered from a human donor in good health (CMV status not recorded). Some clones in this sample may be carry-over from other donors' samples.

The sequenced DNA: TGCGCCAGCAGCTTGGTTGGCAGGGGGACAGATACGCAGTATTTT. Its product reads: CASSLVGRGTDTQYF. The rearranged chain carries TRBV5-1 and TRBJ2-3; 7 bases in between match TRBD1. From the cysteine through the phenylalanine, the CDR3 covers 15 amino acids. Only the CDR3 DNA stays, 45 bases, in frame from base 1. Sequences SGHRS (CDR1) and YFSETQ (CDR2) are obtained from the germline V gene. The germline V and J ends show losses of 0 bases and 3 bases respectively, and no gene match explains 4 bases of the junction. Reference TRBV5-1 and TRBJ2-3 genes cover what lies past the CDR3, so the full variable domain is KAGVTQTPRYLIKTRGQQVTLSCSPISGHRSVSWYQQTPGQGLQFLFEYFSETQRNKGNFPGRFSGRQFSNSRSEMNVSTLELGDSALYLCASSLVGRGTDTQYFGPGTRLTVL.